These 21 T cell receptor beta chains were all obtained from the same sample, sequenced in a study of blood T cell repertoires in COVID-19. Only in-frame clones appear in the TCRdb table, and some are missing; sequencing was by immunoSEQ multiplex PCR. Of 35,000 to 45,000 clones listed, 70% to 90% are singletons. Sequences were obtained from peripheral blood. All receptors derive from a man aged 45-65 years with active COVID-19.

This chain uses TRBV5-1 with TRBJ2-5, with TRBD2 as a possible D gene (5 bases). This CDR3 is 14 amino acids long. Trimming left V 0 bases short and J 2 bases short, with 8 bases between. From germline, CDR1 is SGHRS and CDR2 YFSETQ. The CDR3 sequence: CASSLAGLQETQYF. The CDR3 DNA reads as TGCGCCAGCAGCTTGGCCGGACTTCAAGAGACCCAGTACTTC.

This clone was seen a single time. This chain uses TRBV19 with TRBJ1-3; no definite D call. Trimming took off 7 bases at V and 0 bases at J, with 19 bases between the two ends. The germline V gene has CDR1 LNHDA and CDR2 SQIVND (reference sequence). This CDR3 is 17 amino acids long. The CDR3 loop reads CASIERGGSVSGNTIYF. The CDR3 region has the DNA TGTGCCAGTATCGAACGAGGCGGCAGCGTCTCTGGAAACACCATATATTTT.

This clone is a singleton in its sample. This chain uses TRBV7-2 with TRBJ2-5; TRBD2 matches 11 bases. CDR1 and CDR2 from the germline V gene are SGHTA and FQGNSA. V was clipped by 1 base and J by 1 base; unmatched bases: 11. The length of the CDR3 is 19 residues. CDR3 in amino acids: CASSLVPSGRRIAQETQYF. CDR3 coding DNA: TGTGCCAGCAGCTTAGTCCCTAGCGGGAGGAGGATCGCCCAAGAGACCCAGTACTTC.

J is TRBJ2-2 and V is TRBV5-1, with D tentatively TRBD1 (5 bases). CDR1 SGHRS and CDR2 YFSETQ come from the germline V gene. V was cut by 0 bases and J by 2 bases, with 8 bases left in between. The CDR3 length is 15 residues. CDR3 region: CASSLGTPNTGELFF. Written as DNA, the CDR3 is TGCGCCAGCAGCTTGGGGACACCCAACACCGGGGAGCTGTTTTTT.

The chain's CDR3 is CASSLWRGETQYF. The CDR3 DNA reads TGTGCCAGCAGCTTGTGGAGGGGAGAGACCCAGTACTTC. This chain joins TRBV5-4 and TRBJ2-5; D is possibly TRBD2 (6 bases). V was pared by 1 base and J by 4 bases, with 8 bases between. Germline V gives CDR1 SGHNT, CDR2 YYREEE (reference sequence). The CDR3 has 13 residues.

This rearrangement joins TRBV5-1 to TRBJ1-1; 7 positions match TRBD1. CDR3 length equals 15 residues. J was trimmed by 4 bases and V by 4 bases; bases with no gene match: 10. CDR1 SGHRS and CDR2 YFSETQ come from the germline V gene. CDR3 protein: CASSQGRTGTTEAFF. CDR3 in DNA: TGCGCCAGCAGCCAGGGCCGGACAGGCACCACTGAAGCTTTCTTT.

The chain is built from TRBV10-3 and TRBJ2-3, with TRBD1 identical over 7 bases. Germline assignment: CDR1 ENHRY and CDR2 SYGVKD. The CDR3 runs to 15 residues. The ends lost 5 bases at V and 1 base at J; junction bases unmatched: 6. The CDR3 coding sequence is TGTGCCATCAGTTCACAGGGGTCGGGCACAGATACGCAGTATTTT. Its translation: CAISSQGSGTDTQYF.

The genes are TRBV29-1 and TRBJ2-7; 7 bases are a match to TRBD1. CDR1 SQVTM and CDR2 ANQGSEA come from the germline V gene. V trimming: 7 bases; J trimming: 3 bases; junction bases outside the gene matches: 12. The CDR3 has 14 amino acids. DNA for the CDR3: TGCAGCGCATTATATACAGGGGCCAGCTACGAGCAGTACTTC. It translates to CSALYTGASYEQYF.

This clone was seen only a few times. The chain carries TRBV28 and TRBJ1-4; 8 positions match TRBD1. Trimming took 8 bases from V and 5 from J; bases not matched to a gene: 7. Looked up from germline, CDR1 is MDHEN and CDR2 is SYDVKM. This CDR3 has 14 amino acids. CDR3: CASRGGQGNEKLFF. The CDR3 coding sequence is TGTGCCAGCCGAGGTGGACAGGGAAATGAAAAACTGTTTTTT.

The chain has TRBV12-3 or TRBV12-4 and TRBJ2-1; D unresolved. The V and J ends lost 3 bases and 16 bases respectively, with 13 bases between them. The length of the CDR3 is 11 residues. The CDR3 spells CASSFKESPFF. CDR3 nucleotide sequence: TGTGCCAGCAGTTTTAAGGAGAGCCCCTTCTTC.

This clone was seen a few times. The genes are TRBV4-2 and TRBJ1-5, with no clear D. The CDR3 consists of 12 residues. Trimming removed 6 bases from V and 2 bases from J, with 5 bases in between. Germline V gene sequence: CDR1 LGHNA, CDR2 YNFKEQ. The chain's CDR3 is CASRIGNQPQHF. DNA for the CDR3: TGTGCCAGCAGGATAGGCAATCAGCCCCAGCATTTT.

In this sample, this clone turned up once. The genes are TRBV4-3 and TRBJ2-3; D unresolved. The CDR3 is made up of 15 amino acids. Trimming left V 0 bases short and J 2 bases short, with 9 bases between. In germline, CDR1 is LGHNA, CDR2 YSLEER. The CDR3 sequence: CASSQESRVTDTQYF. CDR3 nucleotide sequence: TGCGCCAGCAGCCAAGAGAGTCGAGTCACAGATACGCAGTATTTT.

The genes are TRBV10-3 and TRBJ1-1, with TRBD1 identical over 10 bases. The CDR3 extends over 15 amino acids. With V trimmed by 5 bases and J by 5 bases, 8 bases remained unmatched. Germline loops: CDR1 ENHRY, CDR2 SYGVKD. The CDR3 DNA reads TGTGCCATCAGTCTCGAGGACAGGGGGGGAACTGAAGCTTTCTTT. Translation: CAISLEDRGGTEAFF.

The rearrangement links TRBV5-4 to TRBJ2-1, with a weak D call TRBD2 (5 bases). The germline V gene has CDR1 SGHNT and CDR2 YYREEE (reference sequence). Trimming pared 2 bases from V and 7 bases from J, leaving 19 bases between. The CDR3 has 16 amino acids. For the CDR3, the DNA is TGTGCCAGCAGCTTCCCCGATGGACTCCACTTAAATGAGCAGTTCTTC. It is translated as CASSFPDGLHLNEQFF.

For the CDR3, the DNA is TGTGCCAGCAGCTCCGCCGGCGGGACAGGGGGTGAAAAACTGTTTTTT. Amino acids: CASSSAGGTGGEKLFF. The chain carries TRBV5-5 and TRBJ1-4, with 11 bases fitting TRBD1. CDR3 size: 16 residues. V shed 3 bases, J shed 7 bases, and the junction held 8 bases outside the gene matches. The germline gives CDR1 SGHKS, CDR2 YYEKEE (reference sequence).

The J gene is TRBJ1-4, the V gene TRBV5-4; D is unresolved. The CDR3 loop spans 16 amino acids. Looked up from germline, CDR1 is SGHNT and CDR2 is YYREEE (reference sequence). V shed 0 bases and J shed 0 bases, with 9 bases lying between them. This chain's CDR3 is CASSLASSSTNEKLFF. CDR3 nucleotide sequence: TGTGCCAGCAGCTTGGCTAGCAGCTCAACTAATGAAAAACTGTTTTTT.

This chain uses TRBV11-3 with TRBJ2-7, with TRBD2 as a possible D gene (6 bases). Germline V lookup: CDR1 SGHNT, CDR2 YENEEA. The ends were cut back, 5 bases at V and 2 bases at J, with 10 bases in the middle. CDR3 length: 13 amino acids. CDR3 amino acids: CASSHGGTYEQYF. The CDR3 coding sequence is TGTGCCAGCAGCCACGGGGGTACCTACGAGCAGTACTTC.

V usage is TRBV6-5 and J usage is TRBJ1-1; D possibly corresponds to TRBD1 (5 bases). CDR3 length: 13 amino acids. Trimming left V 4 bases short and J 1 base short, with 7 bases between. Germline CDR1 MNHEY, CDR2 SVGAGI. The DNA for the CDR3 is TGTGCCAGCAGTTTGCAGGGGAACACTGAAGCTTTCTTT. It codes for CASSLQGNTEAFF.

The chain carries TRBV12-3 or TRBV12-4 and TRBJ2-7, with TRBD1 matching over 7 bases. The CDR3 covers 13 residues. V was clipped by 5 bases and J by 6 bases; unmatched bases: 7. The chain's CDR3 is CASSIRQGVEQYF. The CDR3 DNA reads as TGTGCCAGCAGTATCAGACAGGGCGTCGAGCAGTACTTC.

This chain uses TRBV18 with TRBJ2-1; 7 positions agree with TRBD2. Germline V gene sequence: CDR1 KGHSH, CDR2 LQKENI. J was trimmed by 7 bases and V by 1 base; bases with no gene match: 1. This CDR3 has 13 amino acids. The CDR3 DNA reads TGTGCCAGCTCACCACAGGGACTAAATGAGCAGTTCTTC. Amino acids: CASSPQGLNEQFF.

The V call is TRBV5-5, the J call TRBJ1-3; the match to TRBD1 covers 8 bases. V shed 2 bases, J shed 0 bases, and the junction held 1 base outside the gene matches. This CDR3 comprises 15 residues. The V gene's germline CDR1 is SGHKS and CDR2 YYEKEE (reference sequence). The CDR3 loop reads CASSFGTGSGNTIYF. The DNA of the CDR3 is TGTGCCAGCAGCTTCGGGACAGGCTCTGGAAACACCATATATTTT. Full variable domain (outside the CDR3, taken from reference TRBV5-5 and TRBJ1-3): DAGVTQSPTHLIKTRGQQVTLRCSPISGHKSVSWYQQVLGQGPQFIFQYYEKEERGRGNFPDRFSARQFPNYSSELNVNALLLGDSALYLCASSFGTGSGNTIYFGEGSWLTVV.